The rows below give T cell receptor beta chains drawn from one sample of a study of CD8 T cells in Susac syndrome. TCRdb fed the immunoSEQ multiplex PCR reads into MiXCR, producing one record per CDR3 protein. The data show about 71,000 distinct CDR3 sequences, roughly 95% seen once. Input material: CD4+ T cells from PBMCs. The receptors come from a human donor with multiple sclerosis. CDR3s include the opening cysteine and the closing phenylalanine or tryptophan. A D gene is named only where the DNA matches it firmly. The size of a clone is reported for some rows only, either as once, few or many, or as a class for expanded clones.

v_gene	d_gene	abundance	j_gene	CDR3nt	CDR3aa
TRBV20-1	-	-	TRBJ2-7	TGCAGTGCCCCTACCAGCTCCTACGAGCAGTACTTC	CSAPTSSYEQYF
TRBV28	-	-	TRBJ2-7	TGTGCCAGCAGTCCCTCGACAGGTGGGGTAACCTACGAGCAGTACTTC	CASSPSTGGVTYEQYF
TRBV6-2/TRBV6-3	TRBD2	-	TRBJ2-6	TGTGCCAGCAGTTACGCTAGCGGGGCTGGGGCCAACGTCCTGACTTTC	CASSYASGAGANVLTF
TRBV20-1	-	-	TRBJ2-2	TGCAGTGCTAGAGACTCAGGGGAGCCTTCGAACACCGGGGAGCTGTTTTTT	CSARDSGEPSNTGELFF
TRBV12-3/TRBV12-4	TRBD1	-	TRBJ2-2	TGTGCCAGTCTCCGGGACAGGGTCGGGGAGCTGTTTTTT	CASLRDRVGELFF
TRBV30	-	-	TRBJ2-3	TGTGCCTGGAGTTCAATCATTGGTCTAGCCGGGGGCACAGATACGCAGTATTTT	CAWSSIIGLAGGTDTQYF
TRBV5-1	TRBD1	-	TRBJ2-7	TGCGCCAGCAGCCTTTACAGGGGGCAGGGAGAGCAGTACTTC	CASSLYRGQGEQYF
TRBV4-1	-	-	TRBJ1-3	TGCGCCAGCAGCCAAGGCGGACGGGGAAACACCATATATTTT	CASSQGGRGNTIYF
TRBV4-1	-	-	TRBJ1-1	TGCGCCAGCAGCCAAGATCGGGATGATGGAGGGGAAGCTTTCTTT	CASSQDRDDGGEAFF
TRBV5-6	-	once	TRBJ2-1	TGTGCCAGCAGCTCCGGCCGGTTGGCTGAGCAGTTCTTC	CASSSGRLAEQFF
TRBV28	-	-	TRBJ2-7	TGTGCCAGCAGTCTCAACTACGAGCAGTACTTC	CASSLNYEQYF
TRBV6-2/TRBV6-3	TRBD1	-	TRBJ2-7	TGTGCCAGCAGTTTGGACAGGGGGTTTTACGAGCAGTACTTC	CASSLDRGFYEQYF
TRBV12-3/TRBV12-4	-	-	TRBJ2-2	TGTGCCAGCAGCTCCTCGAAGGAAACCGGGGAGCTGTTTTTT	CASSSSKETGELFF
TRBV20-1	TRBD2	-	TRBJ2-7	TGCAGTGCTAGAGATTCTGCGGGGGGGCGGTACGAGCAGTACTTC	CSARDSAGGRYEQYF
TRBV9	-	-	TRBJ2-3	TGTGCCAGCCGTCGGGCGTCCAGTACGCAGTATTTT	CASRRASSTQYF
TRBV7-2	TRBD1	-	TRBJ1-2	TGCGCCAGCAGCTTAGAACGGGTGGGGACAGGGAAGCATGGCTACACCTTC	CASSLERVGTGKHGYTF
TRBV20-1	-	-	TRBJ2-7	TGCAGTGCCTCCGAACAGGGCGTTGCCTACGAGCAGTACTTC	CSASEQGVAYEQYF
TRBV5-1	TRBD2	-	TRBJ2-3	TGCGCCAGCAGCTTGGTCTTTAGCGGGGGCACAGATACGCAGTATTTT	CASSLVFSGGTDTQYF
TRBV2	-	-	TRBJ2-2	TGTGCCAGCAGAGTCGACGGGACCGGGGAGCTGTTTTTT	CASRVDGTGELFF
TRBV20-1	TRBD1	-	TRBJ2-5	TGCACCCCGGGCGGACAGGGACAAGAGACCCAGTACTTC	CTPGGQGQETQYF
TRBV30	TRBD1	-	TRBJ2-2	TGTGCCTGGAGTGTCTTGACAGGGGGCTACACCGGGGAGCTGTTTTTT	CAWSVLTGGYTGELFF
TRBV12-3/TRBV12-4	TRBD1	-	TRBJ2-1	TGTGCCAGCAGCAAGGGACAGGGAGTTTCTAATGAGCAGTTCTTC	CASSKGQGVSNEQFF
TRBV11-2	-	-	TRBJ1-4	TGTGCCAGCAGCTTCTTCGGGGAAAAACTGTTTTTT	CASSFFGEKLFF
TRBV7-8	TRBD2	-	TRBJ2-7	TGTGCCAGCAGCTTAGTGCGGACTAGCGGGGGTATCTACGAGCAGTACTTC	CASSLVRTSGGIYEQYF
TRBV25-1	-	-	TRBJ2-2	TGTGCCAGCAGTGATTTCGGGGACACCGGGGAGCTGTTTTTT	CASSDFGDTGELFF
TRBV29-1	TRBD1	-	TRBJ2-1	TGCAGTGCCATGACAGGGGGAGGCAATGAGCAGTTCTTC	CSAMTGGGNEQFF